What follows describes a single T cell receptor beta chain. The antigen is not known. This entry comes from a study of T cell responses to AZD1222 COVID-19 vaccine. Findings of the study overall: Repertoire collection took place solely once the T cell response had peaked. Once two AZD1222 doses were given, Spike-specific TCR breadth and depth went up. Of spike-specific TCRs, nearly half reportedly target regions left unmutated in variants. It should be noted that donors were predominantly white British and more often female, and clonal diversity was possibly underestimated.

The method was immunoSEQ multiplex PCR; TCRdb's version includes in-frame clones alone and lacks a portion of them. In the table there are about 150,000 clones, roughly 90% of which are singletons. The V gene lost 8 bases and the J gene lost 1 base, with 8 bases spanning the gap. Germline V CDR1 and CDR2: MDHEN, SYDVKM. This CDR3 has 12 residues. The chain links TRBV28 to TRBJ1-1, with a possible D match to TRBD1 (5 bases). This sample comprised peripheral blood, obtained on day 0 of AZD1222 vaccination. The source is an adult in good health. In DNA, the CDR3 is TGTGCCAGCCCGGGACCGAACACTGAAGCTTTCTTT. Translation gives CASPGPNTEAFF. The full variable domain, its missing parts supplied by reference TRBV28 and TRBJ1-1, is DVKVTQSSRYLVKRTGEKVFLECVQDMDHENMFWYRQDPGLGLRLIYFSYDVKMKEKGDIPEGYSVSREKKERFSLILESASTNQTSMYLCASPGPNTEAFFGQGTRLTVV.